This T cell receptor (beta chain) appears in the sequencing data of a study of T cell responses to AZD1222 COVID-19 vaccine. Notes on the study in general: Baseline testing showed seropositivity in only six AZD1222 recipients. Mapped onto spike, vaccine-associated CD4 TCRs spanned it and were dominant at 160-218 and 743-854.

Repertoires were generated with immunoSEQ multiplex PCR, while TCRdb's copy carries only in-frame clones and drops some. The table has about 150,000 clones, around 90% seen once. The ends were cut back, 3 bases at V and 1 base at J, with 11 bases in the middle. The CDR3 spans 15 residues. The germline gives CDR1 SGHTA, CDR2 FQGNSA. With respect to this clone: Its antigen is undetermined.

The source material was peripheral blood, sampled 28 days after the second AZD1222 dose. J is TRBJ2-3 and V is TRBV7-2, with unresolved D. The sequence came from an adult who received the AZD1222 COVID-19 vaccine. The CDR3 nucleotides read TGTGCCAGCAGCTTCGGTGTATCGGGCACAGATACGCAGTATTTT. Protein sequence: CASSFGVSGTDTQYF.